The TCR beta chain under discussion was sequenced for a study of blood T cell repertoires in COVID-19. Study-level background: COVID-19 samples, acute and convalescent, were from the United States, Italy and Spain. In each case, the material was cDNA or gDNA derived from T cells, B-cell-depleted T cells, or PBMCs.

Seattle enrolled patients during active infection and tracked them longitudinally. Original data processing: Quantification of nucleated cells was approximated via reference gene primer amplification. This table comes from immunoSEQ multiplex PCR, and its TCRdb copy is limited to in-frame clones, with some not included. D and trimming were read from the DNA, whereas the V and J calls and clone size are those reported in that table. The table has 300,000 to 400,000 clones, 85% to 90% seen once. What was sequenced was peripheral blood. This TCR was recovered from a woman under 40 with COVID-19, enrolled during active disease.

This CDR3 is CASSLVGYEQYF. The CDR3 DNA reads as TGCGCCAGCAGCTTGGTCGGCTACGAGCAGTACTTC. The chain is built from TRBV5-1 and TRBJ2-7; D is unresolved. Trimming stripped 0 bases from V and 3 bases from J, with 4 bases between. The CDR3 runs 12 residues. The germline CDR1 and CDR2 sequences are SGHRS and YFSETQ.